The rows below give T cell receptor beta chains drawn from one sample of a study of cytotoxic CD8 clonotypes in ibrutinib-treated CLL. TCRdb's copy holds only in-frame clones and misses some; the assay was immunoSEQ multiplex PCR. The sample yields 57,000 or so clones, about 54% seen once. The sample consisted of PBMCs, taken at disease progression, from a patient treated with ibrutinib. The receptor source for this set is a human donor with chronic lymphocytic leukemia. Each CDR3 is given with its conserved first and last residue. A D gene is named only where the DNA matches it firmly. A row's size may be missing; if present it is once, few, many or a size class.

V	J	D	size	CDR3	DNA
TRBV4-1	TRBJ2-7	NA	NA	CASSLLKGAGRYEQYF	TGCGCCAGCAGCCTCCTAAAAGGTGCAGGACGTTACGAGCAGTACTTC
TRBV6-5	TRBJ2-3	NA	few	CASSYSNTDTQYF	TGTGCCAGCAGTTACTCCAACACAGATACGCAGTATTTT
TRBV28	TRBJ1-2	TRBD1	NA	CASRTGDYGYTF	TGTGCCAGCAGGACAGGGGACTATGGCTACACCTTC
TRBV18	TRBJ2-1	NA	few	CASSPLVGTLPNEQFF	TGTGCCAGCTCACCATTGGTGGGAACCTTACCGAATGAGCAGTTCTTC
TRBV28	TRBJ1-2	NA	NA	CASSFFSPANYGYTF	TGTGCCAGCAGTTTCTTTTCGCCAGCTAACTATGGCTACACCTTC
TRBV7-9	TRBJ2-1	NA	once	CASSLAGNYFF	TGTGCCAGCAGCTTGGCCGGGAACTACTTCTTC
TRBV4-2	TRBJ1-5	NA	NA	CASSQRQVPDGNQPQHF	TGTGCCAGCAGCCAAAGACAGGTCCCTGACGGCAATCAGCCCCAGCATTTT
TRBV7-2	TRBJ2-1	TRBD2	NA	CASSFTGTSGYNEQFF	TGTGCCAGCAGCTTCACTGGGACTAGCGGGTACAATGAGCAGTTCTTC
TRBV5-1	TRBJ1-1	NA	few	CASSLPGVEAFF	TGCGCCAGCAGCTTGCCGGGGGTAGAAGCTTTCTTT
TRBV27	TRBJ1-2	TRBD1	once	CASSFHRGVYGYTF	TGTGCCAGCAGTTTCCACAGGGGAGTATATGGCTACACCTTC
TRBV6-5	TRBJ2-4	NA	few	CASKYRDTLYF	TGTGCCAGCAAATACAGGGATACGCTGTACTTC
TRBV29-1	TRBJ2-7	NA	NA	CSVVAGPEQYF	TGCAGCGTTGTGGCAGGGCCCGAGCAGTACTTC
TRBV18	TRBJ1-1	NA	few	CASSSEPSNTEAFF	TGTGCCAGCTCATCAGAACCTTCGAACACTGAAGCTTTCTTT
TRBV10-3	TRBJ2-3	NA	NA	CAISEAALSSTDTQYF	TGTGCCATCAGTGAGGCAGCTTTATCTAGCACAGATACGCAGTATTTT
TRBV5-1	TRBJ2-7	TRBD1	NA	CASSWTGYEQYF	TGCGCCAGCAGCTGGACAGGGTACGAGCAGTACTTC
TRBV20-1	TRBJ2-3	NA	NA	CSARLADTQYF	TGCAGTGCTAGGTTGGCAGATACGCAGTATTTT
TRBV18	TRBJ2-3	TRBD2	NA	CASSPFSSGDTDTQYF	TGTGCCAGCTCACCATTTTCTAGCGGGGACACAGATACGCAGTATTTT
TRBV10-3	TRBJ2-2	NA	NA	CAISVGTTNTGELFF	TGTGCCATCAGTGTAGGGACAACGAACACCGGGGAGCTGTTTTTT
TRBV7-9	TRBJ2-5	NA	NA	CASSAGQLRQETQYF	TGTGCCAGCAGCGCAGGACAGCTTCGTCAAGAGACCCAGTACTTC